The next 7 T cell receptor beta chains were all read from a single sample in a study of cytomegalovirus exposure and HLA in healthy donors. Method: immunoSEQ multiplex PCR; TCRdb's copy keeps in-frame clones and lacks some. Of approximately 170,000 clones listed, approximately 84% were seen once; the top ten hold roughly 10%. Material for sequencing was PBMCs. These TCRs come from a young man in good health and CMV-seropositive.

This chain connects TRBV19 to TRBJ1-5, with D hard to call. This CDR3 has 14 amino acids. V lost 3 bases and J lost 4, with 10 bases in between. Germline-derived CDR1 and CDR2 are LNHDA and SQIVND (reference sequence). The CDR3 DNA sequence: TGTGCCAGTAGTATTGAGCGGGGTAATCAGCCCCAGCATTTT. Translation: CASSIERGNQPQHF.

The chain links TRBV9 to TRBJ2-3, with 9 positions matching TRBD1. Germline values: CDR1 SGDLS, CDR2 YYNGEE. The length of the CDR3 is 14 residues. V lost 3 bases and J lost 7; bases outside the gene matches: 6. CDR3 in amino acids: CASSAGDRANTQYF. Written as DNA, the CDR3 is TGTGCCAGCAGCGCCGGGGACAGGGCGAATACGCAGTATTTT.

The rearrangement uses TRBV4-3 and TRBJ2-1; D possibly corresponds to TRBD2 (6 bases). V gave up 0 bases and J gave up 2 bases, with 11 bases separating them. The CDR3 extends over 16 amino acids. Germline CDR1 and CDR2: LGHNA and YSLEER. CDR3 residues: CASSQDNGGTYNEQFF. The CDR3 region has the DNA TGCGCCAGCAGCCAAGATAACGGGGGAACCTACAATGAGCAGTTCTTC.

This clone was recorded only once. CDR3 sequence: CASSSATGGRETQYF. In nucleotides, the CDR3 is TGTGCCAGCAGCTCTGCGACAGGGGGAAGGGAGACCCAGTACTTC. V usage is TRBV13 and J usage is TRBJ2-5, with 9 positions matching TRBD1. The CDR3 extends over 15 amino acids. Germline CDR1 reads PRHDT; CDR2 reads FYEKMQ (reference sequence). J lost 5 bases, V lost 4 bases, and 8 bases had no gene match.

This clone was detected only once. This chain joins TRBV5-1 and TRBJ2-1; TRBD1 agrees at 9 bases. Germline loops: CDR1 SGHRS, CDR2 YFSETQ. This CDR3 is built from 17 residues. The V segment lost 0 bases and the J segment 6 bases; nucleotides outside the gene matches: 10. The CDR3 loop reads CASSLVTGGKWFNEQFF. The CDR3 coding sequence is TGCGCCAGCAGCTTGGTAACAGGGGGCAAATGGTTCAATGAGCAGTTCTTC.

This chain's CDR3 is CASSDPSRGATTQYF. The CDR3 bases are TGTGCCAGCAGCGACCCCTCGCGGGGGGCTACGACCCAGTACTTC. This chain links TRBV11-1 with TRBJ2-5; 8 nucleotides line up with TRBD2. This CDR3 spans 15 amino acids. V was clipped by 5 bases and J by 7 bases; unmatched bases: 12. CDR1 is SGHAT, CDR2 FQDESV, per germline (reference sequence).

The rearrangement links TRBV4-3 to TRBJ1-5, with unresolved D. Germline assignment: CDR1 LGHNA and CDR2 YSLEER. The V gene lost 3 bases and the J gene lost 4 bases, with 19 bases spanning the gap. This CDR3 has 17 residues. This chain's CDR3 is CASSHDPLGSQNQPQHF. For the CDR3, the DNA is TGCGCCAGCAGCCACGATCCGTTGGGCAGTCAAAATCAGCCCCAGCATTTT.